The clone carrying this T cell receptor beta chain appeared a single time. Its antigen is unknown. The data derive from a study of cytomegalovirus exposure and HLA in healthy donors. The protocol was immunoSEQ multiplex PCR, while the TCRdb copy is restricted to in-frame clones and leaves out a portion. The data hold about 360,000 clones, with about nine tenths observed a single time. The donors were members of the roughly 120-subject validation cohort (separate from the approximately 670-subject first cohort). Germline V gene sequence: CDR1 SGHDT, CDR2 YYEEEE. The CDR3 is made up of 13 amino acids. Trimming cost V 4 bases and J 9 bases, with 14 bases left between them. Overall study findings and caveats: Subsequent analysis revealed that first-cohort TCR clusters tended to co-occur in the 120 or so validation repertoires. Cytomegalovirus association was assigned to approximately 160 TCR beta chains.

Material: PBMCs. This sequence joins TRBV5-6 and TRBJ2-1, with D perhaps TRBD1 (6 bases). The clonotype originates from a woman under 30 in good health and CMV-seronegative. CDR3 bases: TGTGCCAGCAGCCCACAGGGTAAGGTTGAGCAGTTCTTC. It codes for CASSPQGKVEQFF.